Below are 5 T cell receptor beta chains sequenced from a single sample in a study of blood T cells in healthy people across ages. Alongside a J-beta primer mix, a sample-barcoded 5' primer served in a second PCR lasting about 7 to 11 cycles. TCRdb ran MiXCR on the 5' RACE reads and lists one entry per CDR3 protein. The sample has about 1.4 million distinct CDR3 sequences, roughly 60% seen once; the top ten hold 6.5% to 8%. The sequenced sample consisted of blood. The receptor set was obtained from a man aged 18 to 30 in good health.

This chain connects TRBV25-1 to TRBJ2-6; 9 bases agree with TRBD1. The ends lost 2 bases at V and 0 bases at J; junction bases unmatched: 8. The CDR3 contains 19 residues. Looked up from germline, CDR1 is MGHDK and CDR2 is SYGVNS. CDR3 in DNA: TGTGCCAGCAGTGAAGGAGGGGACAGGGTCCTCTCTGGGGCCAACGTCCTGACTTTC. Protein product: CASSEGGDRVLSGANVLTF.

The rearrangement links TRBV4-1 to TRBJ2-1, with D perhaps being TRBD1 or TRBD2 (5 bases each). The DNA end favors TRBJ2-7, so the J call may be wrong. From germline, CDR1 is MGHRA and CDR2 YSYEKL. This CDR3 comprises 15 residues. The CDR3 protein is CASSQDVGVGGEQYF. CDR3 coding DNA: TGCGCCAGCAGCCAAGATGTCGGGGTTGGGGGCGAGCAGTACTTC.

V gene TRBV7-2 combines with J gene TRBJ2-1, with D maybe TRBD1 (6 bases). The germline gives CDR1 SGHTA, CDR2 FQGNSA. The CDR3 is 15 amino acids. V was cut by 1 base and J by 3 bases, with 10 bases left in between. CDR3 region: CASSLEGQYYNEQFF. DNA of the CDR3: TGTGCCAGCAGCTTAGAAGGACAGTACTACAATGAGCAGTTCTTC. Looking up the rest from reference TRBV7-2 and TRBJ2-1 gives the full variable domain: GAGVSQSPSNKVTEKGKDVELRCDPISGHTALYWYRQSLGQGLEFLIYFQGNSAPDKSGLPSDRFSAERTGGSVSTLTIQRTQQEDSAVYLCASSLEGQYYNEQFFGPGTRLTVL.

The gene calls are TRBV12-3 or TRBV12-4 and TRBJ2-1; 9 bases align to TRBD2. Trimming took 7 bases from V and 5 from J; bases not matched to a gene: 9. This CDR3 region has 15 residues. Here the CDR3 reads CASISASGVHNEQFF. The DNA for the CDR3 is TGTGCCAGCATTTCGGCTAGCGGGGTGCACAATGAGCAGTTCTTC.

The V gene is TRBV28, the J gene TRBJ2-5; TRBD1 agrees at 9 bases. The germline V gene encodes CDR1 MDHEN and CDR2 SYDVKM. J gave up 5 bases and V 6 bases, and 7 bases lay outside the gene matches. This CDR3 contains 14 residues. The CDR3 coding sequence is TGTGCCAGCAGCCGGACAGGGGAGGGTGAGACCCAGTACTTC. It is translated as CASSRTGEGETQYF.